The 2 T cell receptor beta chains reported below all come from one sample, sequenced in a study of OX40 agonist ivuxolimab in advanced cancers. Sequenced by immunoSEQ multiplex PCR; TCRdb stores in-frame clones only, minus some. The sample holds approximately 40,000 clones, nearly 90% seen once. Sequencing was performed on CD4+ or CD8+ T cells sorted from blood, taken in a trial of the OX40 agonist ivuxolimab. The receptors derive from an adult with an advanced solid tumor such as melanoma, head and neck, liver or kidney cancer.

The CDR3 bases are TGTGCCAGCAGTTCGTACCGGGACCTAAATCAGCCCCAGCATTTT. It codes for CASSSYRDLNQPQHF. The V gene is TRBV27, the J gene TRBJ1-5; tentatively, D is TRBD1 (5 bases). The length of the CDR3 is 15 residues. V lost 4 bases and J lost 4, with 14 bases in between. The germline V gene has CDR1 MNHEY and CDR2 SMNVEV (reference sequence).

The chain joins TRBV6-1 to TRBJ2-3; TRBD2 matches 15 bases. The V gene end was trimmed by 9 bases and the J gene end by 2 bases; junction bases not matched to a gene: 3. Germline V gives CDR1 MNHNS, CDR2 SASEGT. The CDR3 runs to 15 residues. CDR3 DNA: TGTGCCAGTGGACTAGCGGGGGGGAACACAGATACGCAGTATTTT. This encodes CASGLAGGNTDTQYF.